Sequencing of this T cell receptor beta chain was carried out in a study of T cells in Graves' hyperthyroidism and ophthalmopathy. Points from the study as a whole: Also found in blood were most expanded thyroid clonotypes above 0.001. Progression to ophthalmopathy was predicted a median of 6.5 months early.

The CDR3 is 12 residues long. In germline, CDR1 is SGHTA, CDR2 FQGNSA. There were TCR beta CDR3 regions amplified from RNA transcripts. The TCR CDR3 first-round RT-PCR relied on the HTBI primer set. One entry per CDR3 protein results from TCRdb running MiXCR on the multiplex PCR reads. The profile covers about 59,000 distinct CDR3 sequences, with under 70% appearing a single time and roughly 3.4% taken by the ten largest. A 10 ml volume of fresh peripheral blood provided the PBMCs. This clonotype was observed many times. What it binds is not known. The junction and the germline gene differ at one end; a read error may be behind it.

The sequenced sample consisted of blood. The clonotype originates from a woman aged 55 to 70 with Graves' ophthalmopathy. The chain joins TRBV7-2 to TRBJ2-3; 7 bases align to TRBD2. The CDR3 bases are TGTGCCAGCAGCCCAACTAGCGATAGGCAGTATTTT. Translated: CASSPTSDRQYF.